These T cell receptor beta chains were read from a single sample in a study of T cell repertoires in cytomegalovirus infection. TCRdb passed the reads through MiXCR, listing each CDR3 protein once. There are around 180,000 distinct CDR3 sequences in the sample; roughly a fifth occur only once, and around 3.2% lies in the top ten. The source material was PBMCs. The origin of the receptors is a human donor in good health (CMV status not recorded). Some clones in this sample may be carry-over from other donors' samples. The CDR3 runs from the conserved cysteine through the conserved F or W. Each record gives: V gene, D gene, clone size, J gene, CDR3 protein, CDR3 DNA. A D gene is named only where the DNA matches it firmly. Size is omitted from some rows. Given values are once, few, many or a class for expanded clones.

v_gene: TRBV7-9
d_gene: NA
abundance: many
j_gene: TRBJ1-1
CDR3aa: CASSLPVGTEAFF
CDR3nt: TGTGCCAGCAGCCTTCCCGTGGGGACAGAAGCTTTCTTT

v_gene: TRBV20-1
d_gene: TRBD2
abundance: NA
j_gene: TRBJ2-1
CDR3aa: CSASLLAGVVGNEQFF
CDR3nt: TGCAGTGCTAGTTTACTAGCGGGGGTAGTAGGCAATGAGCAGTTCTTC

v_gene: TRBV19
d_gene: TRBD2
abundance: many
j_gene: TRBJ2-7
CDR3aa: CASSPGLAGSSYEQYF
CDR3nt: TGTGCCAGTAGTCCAGGACTAGCGGGAAGCTCCTACGAGCAGTACTTC

v_gene: TRBV7-6
d_gene: TRBD2
abundance: many
j_gene: TRBJ2-3
CDR3aa: CASSLDGLANTQYF
CDR3nt: TGTGCCAGCAGCTTAGATGGACTAGCAAATACGCAGTATTTT

v_gene: TRBV7-2
d_gene: TRBD2
abundance: many
j_gene: TRBJ2-1
CDR3aa: CASSLDAGGNEQFF
CDR3nt: TGTGCCAGCAGCTTAGACGCGGGAGGTAATGAGCAGTTCTTC

v_gene: TRBV2
d_gene: NA
abundance: NA
j_gene: TRBJ2-1
CDR3aa: CASSVGIEQFF
CDR3nt: TGTGCCAGCAGTGTAGGTATTGAGCAGTTCTTC

v_gene: TRBV7-2
d_gene: NA
abundance: many
j_gene: TRBJ2-1
CDR3aa: CASSTASEQFF
CDR3nt: TGTGCCAGCAGCACGGCCTCTGAGCAGTTCTTC

v_gene: TRBV20-1
d_gene: TRBD2
abundance: once
j_gene: TRBJ2-3
CDR3aa: CSARGQLAGVADTQYF
CDR3nt: TGCAGTGCTAGAGGCCAACTAGCGGGAGTGGCGGATACGCAGTATTTT

v_gene: TRBV28
d_gene: NA
abundance: many
j_gene: TRBJ2-3
CDR3aa: CASSSAGASTDTQYF
CDR3nt: TGTGCCAGCAGTTCCGCAGGGGCTAGCACAGATACGCAGTATTTT

v_gene: TRBV28
d_gene: TRBD1
abundance: NA
j_gene: TRBJ2-1
CDR3aa: CASSLPGQYNEQFF
CDR3nt: TGTGCCAGCAGTTTGCCGGGACAGTACAATGAGCAGTTCTTC

v_gene: TRBV20-1
d_gene: TRBD2
abundance: few
j_gene: TRBJ2-3
CDR3aa: CSASWAGVGNTQYF
CDR3nt: TGCAGTGCATCCTGGGCGGGAGTTGGAAATACGCAGTATTTT

v_gene: TRBV6-2/TRBV6-3
d_gene: NA
abundance: few
j_gene: TRBJ2-5
CDR3aa: CASSEATPSETQYF
CDR3nt: TGTGCCAGCAGCGAGGCCACACCTTCAGAGACCCAGTACTTC

v_gene: TRBV29-1
d_gene: NA
abundance: NA
j_gene: TRBJ1-1
CDR3aa: CSVESYLGLGTEAFF
CDR3nt: TGCAGCGTTGAGTCTTACCTGGGCCTGGGGACTGAAGCTTTCTTT

v_gene: TRBV5-5
d_gene: TRBD2
abundance: NA
j_gene: TRBJ2-1
CDR3aa: CASSAGLAVSYNEQFF
CDR3nt: TGTGCCAGCAGCGCCGGACTAGCGGTCTCCTACAATGAGCAGTTCTTC

v_gene: TRBV3-1
d_gene: NA
abundance: NA
j_gene: TRBJ2-1
CDR3aa: CASSRGPSVGYNEQFF
CDR3nt: TGTGCCAGCAGCCGGGGACCCTCCGTCGGGTACAATGAGCAGTTCTTC

v_gene: TRBV28
d_gene: TRBD1
abundance: NA
j_gene: TRBJ2-7
CDR3aa: CASSLGGQGLSYEQYF
CDR3nt: TGTGCCAGCAGTTTAGGGGGACAGGGACTCTCCTACGAGCAGTACTTC

v_gene: TRBV20-1
d_gene: TRBD2
abundance: few
j_gene: TRBJ2-7
CDR3aa: CSARVLAGGGTYEQYF
CDR3nt: TGCAGTGCTAGAGTACTAGCGGGAGGCGGGACCTACGAGCAGTACTTC

v_gene: TRBV7-2
d_gene: TRBD1
abundance: many
j_gene: TRBJ1-6
CDR3aa: CASSLLGDSSNSPLHF
CDR3nt: TGTGCCAGCAGCTTACTTGGGGACAGTTCTAATTCACCCCTCCACTTT

v_gene: TRBV6-4
d_gene: NA
abundance: few
j_gene: TRBJ2-1
CDR3aa: CASSDSEGEDEQFF
CDR3nt: TGTGCCAGCAGTGACTCAGAGGGAGAAGATGAGCAGTTCTTC

v_gene: TRBV9
d_gene: NA
abundance: NA
j_gene: TRBJ1-2
CDR3aa: CASSPGQTYDGYTF
CDR3nt: TGTGCCAGCAGCCCCGGACAGACCTATGATGGCTACACCTTC

v_gene: TRBV6-5
d_gene: TRBD2
abundance: NA
j_gene: TRBJ2-2
CDR3aa: CASSPGLAGNTGELFF
CDR3nt: TGTGCCAGCAGCCCCGGACTAGCGGGCAACACCGGGGAGCTGTTTTTT

v_gene: TRBV29-1
d_gene: TRBD2
abundance: few
j_gene: TRBJ2-1
CDR3aa: CSVLAGGPIDEQFF
CDR3nt: TGCAGCGTATTAGCGGGAGGGCCAATTGATGAGCAGTTCTTC

v_gene: TRBV29-1
d_gene: NA
abundance: few
j_gene: TRBJ1-2
CDR3aa: CSVDRNQGLSYGYTF
CDR3nt: TGCAGCGTTGACCGAAACCAGGGTTTGAGCTATGGCTACACCTTC

v_gene: TRBV6-1
d_gene: TRBD2
abundance: few
j_gene: TRBJ2-1
CDR3aa: CASRPGASGDNEQFF
CDR3nt: TGTGCCAGCAGACCCGGGGCTAGCGGAGACAATGAGCAGTTCTTC

v_gene: TRBV7-2
d_gene: NA
abundance: many
j_gene: TRBJ2-1
CDR3aa: CASSLAGRDNEQFF
CDR3nt: TGTGCCAGCAGCTTAGCAGGGCGGGACAATGAGCAGTTCTTC

v_gene: TRBV6-1
d_gene: NA
abundance: few
j_gene: TRBJ2-7
CDR3aa: CASGEVGYEQYF
CDR3nt: TGTGCCAGCGGGGAAGTTGGCTACGAGCAGTACTTC

v_gene: TRBV7-2
d_gene: NA
abundance: few
j_gene: TRBJ1-2
CDR3aa: CASSPDISNYGYTF
CDR3nt: TGTGCCAGCAGCCCGGACATATCTAACTATGGCTACACCTTC

v_gene: TRBV7-3
d_gene: NA
abundance: many
j_gene: TRBJ1-1
CDR3aa: CASSSGHGTEAFF
CDR3nt: TGTGCCAGCAGCTCAGGACACGGCACTGAAGCTTTCTTT

v_gene: TRBV12-3/TRBV12-4
d_gene: NA
abundance: NA
j_gene: TRBJ2-2
CDR3aa: CASKLSRTGELFF
CDR3nt: TGTGCCAGCAAGTTATCACGCACCGGGGAGCTGTTTTTT

v_gene: TRBV7-2
d_gene: TRBD2
abundance: few
j_gene: TRBJ2-1
CDR3aa: CASSLSGRALGQFF
CDR3nt: TGTGCCAGCAGCTTAAGCGGGAGGGCCTTGGGGCAGTTCTTC

v_gene: TRBV11-2
d_gene: NA
abundance: few
j_gene: TRBJ2-1
CDR3aa: CASSLASPNEQFF
CDR3nt: TGTGCCAGCAGCTTAGCGAGTCCCAATGAGCAGTTCTTC

v_gene: TRBV5-6
d_gene: TRBD2
abundance: NA
j_gene: TRBJ2-5
CDR3aa: CASSRSGGGETQYF
CDR3nt: TGTGCCAGCAGCCGTAGCGGGGGCGGGGAGACCCAGTACTTC

v_gene: TRBV19
d_gene: NA
abundance: few
j_gene: TRBJ1-5
CDR3aa: CASSTRHERTNQPQHF
CDR3nt: TGTGCCAGTAGTACGAGACACGAGAGGACTAATCAGCCCCAGCATTTT

v_gene: TRBV7-2
d_gene: TRBD2
abundance: many
j_gene: TRBJ2-5
CDR3aa: CASSPSSGGAQETQYF
CDR3nt: TGTGCCAGCAGCCCCTCCAGCGGGGGGGCGCAAGAGACCCAGTACTTC

v_gene: TRBV6-6
d_gene: TRBD1
abundance: many
j_gene: TRBJ2-5
CDR3aa: CASRNNRDRTQETQYF
CDR3nt: TGTGCCAGCAGGAACAACAGGGACAGGACCCAAGAGACCCAGTACTTC

v_gene: TRBV5-1
d_gene: NA
abundance: NA
j_gene: TRBJ2-7
CDR3aa: CASSPPTGSYEQYF
CDR3nt: TGCGCCAGCAGCCCGCCGACAGGATCCTACGAGCAGTACTTC

v_gene: TRBV30
d_gene: TRBD1
abundance: NA
j_gene: TRBJ1-5
CDR3aa: CAWGTDSNQPQHF
CDR3nt: TGTGCCTGGGGGACAGATAGCAATCAGCCCCAGCATTTT

v_gene: TRBV6-6
d_gene: NA
abundance: many
j_gene: TRBJ1-5
CDR3aa: CASSYWGSNQPQHF
CDR3nt: TGTGCCAGCAGTTACTGGGGGAGCAATCAGCCCCAGCATTTT

v_gene: TRBV20-1
d_gene: NA
abundance: NA
j_gene: TRBJ2-3
CDR3aa: CSARDGHVLTDTQYF
CDR3nt: TGCAGTGCTAGAGATGGGCACGTCCTTACGGATACGCAGTATTTT

v_gene: TRBV7-9
d_gene: TRBD1
abundance: NA
j_gene: TRBJ1-1
CDR3aa: CASSSDRSAPGLF
CDR3nt: TGTGCCAGCAGTTCGGACAGGTCTGCCCCAGGTCTCTTT